The 14 T cell receptor beta chains listed next were all sequenced from one sample in a study of spatial heterogeneity in lung cancer. TCRdb fed the 5' RACE reads into MiXCR, producing one record per CDR3 protein. Of 20,000 to 25,000 distinct CDR3 sequences in the sample, approximately 4.4% were seen once. Time point denoted: sample taken at primary tumor resection. Unsorted whole RNA from tumor, nontumor lung or frozen PBMC underwent sequencing. Sequencing was performed on PBMCs, taken at surgery. Source of these receptors: a male donor with early-stage non-small cell lung cancer.

This clonotype was picked up many times. The chain employs TRBV7-6 and TRBJ2-1; D may be TRBD2 (6 bases). Deletions cut 0 bases from V and 6 bases from J, with 15 bases between. The CDR3 consists of 16 residues. Looked up from germline, CDR1 is SGHVS and CDR2 is FNYEAQ. The CDR3 spells CASSLAGGVTPNEQFF. CDR3 in DNA: TGTGCCAGCAGCTTAGCGGGCGGGGTTACCCCCAATGAGCAGTTCTTC.

This rearrangement joins TRBV7-2 to TRBJ2-7; 8 bases match TRBD2. There are 16 residues in the CDR3. V shed 1 base and J 2 bases; nucleotides not matched to a gene: 7. The germline V gene has CDR1 SGHTA and CDR2 FQGNSA. DNA for the CDR3: TGTGCCAGCAGCTTAGGGGGTAGCGGGAAGACCTACGAGCAGTACTTC. Translated: CASSLGGSGKTYEQYF.

This clonotype was detected ten times or more. V gene TRBV10-2 combines with J gene TRBJ2-3; no reliable D call. Germline CDR1 and CDR2: WSHSY and SAAADI. The CDR3 consists of 12 residues. V gave up 7 bases and J gave up 6 bases, with 11 bases separating them. CDR3 DNA: TGCGCCAGCACTAGAATGGGGGATACGCAGTATTTT. Protein product: CASTRMGDTQYF.

Concerning this clonotype itself: Just one base apart from a much larger clone, this may be a read error. The V gene is TRBV21-1, the J gene TRBJ2-5; TRBD2, the table's D call, lacks a check against the DNA. TRBV21-1 is a known pseudogene. This CDR3 has 16 residues. The CDR3 region has the DNA TGTGCCAGCAGCAAAGCGGCCCGCTACCTCCAAGAGACCCAGTACTTC. As protein: CASSKAARYLQETQYF.

This clonotype was recorded at least ten times. The chain uses TRBV7-9 and TRBJ1-1; D unclear. The CDR3 runs to 15 residues. V dropped 1 base and J dropped 3 bases, with 12 bases sitting between them. CDR1 SEHNR and CDR2 FQNEAQ come from the germline V gene (reference sequence). The DNA for the CDR3 is TGTGCCAGCAGCTTAGAAGGGAGTGAGGACACTGAAGCTTTCTTT. Translating gives CASSLEGSEDTEAFF.

This clonotype came up many times. The chain recombines TRBV10-3 with TRBJ1-6, with 8 bases aligning to TRBD1. V lost 0 bases to trimming and J lost 8 bases; unmatched junction nucleotides: 9. Germline assignment: CDR1 ENHRY and CDR2 SYGVKD. CDR3 size: 17 residues. CDR3 bases: TGTGCCATCAGTGAGTCAATTGTCAGGGGGCCGGATTCACCCCTCCACTTT. Translating it yields CAISESIVRGPDSPLHF.

This clonotype was seen many times. The CDR3 loop is CASSPEPGRGTEAFF. In nucleotides, the CDR3 is TGTGCCAGCAGTCCAGAACCAGGGAGAGGCACTGAAGCTTTCTTT. The rearrangement uses TRBV27 and TRBJ1-1; D may be TRBD1 (5 bases). V dropped 5 bases and J dropped 4 bases, with 17 bases sitting between them. The CDR3 covers 15 residues. Per germline, CDR1 MNHEY and CDR2 SMNVEV (reference sequence).

This clonotype has more than one count but fewer than ten. The chain recombines TRBV7-9 with TRBJ2-4, with 9 bases aligning to TRBD2. Trimming at V came to 1 base and at J to 2 bases, leaving 9 bases not matched to a gene. The CDR3 spans 18 residues. Germline assignment: CDR1 SEHNR and CDR2 FQNEAQ (reference sequence). The CDR3 DNA reads as TGTGCCAGCAGCTTAGACGGCGTGGCGGGAGGGACCAAAAACATTCAGTACTTC. The encoded protein is CASSLDGVAGGTKNIQYF.

The sample holds many counts of this clonotype. The chain uses TRBV9 and TRBJ1-6, with D tentatively TRBD1 (6 bases). Trimming removed 0 bases at V and 7 bases at J, with 11 bases between. Germline V CDR1 and CDR2: SGDLS, YYNGEE. The CDR3 length is 15 residues. The CDR3 bases are TGTGCCAGCAGCGTAGCTTGGGGGCCCAATTCACCCCTCCACTTT. Translating it yields CASSVAWGPNSPLHF.

This clonotype is labeled medium-sized. The chain is built from TRBV29-1 and TRBJ1-4, with a possible D match to TRBD1 (6 bases). Germline CDR1 is SQVTM and CDR2 is ANQGSEA. The length of the CDR3 is 13 residues. Trimming took 7 bases from V and 5 from J, leaving 14 bases between them. The CDR3 here is CSAAAGDNEKLFF. DNA of the CDR3: TGCAGCGCCGCAGCAGGGGACAATGAAAAACTGTTTTTT.

The V and J genes are TRBV25-1 and TRBJ2-7; the match to TRBD2 covers 7 bases. The CDR3 loop spans 14 amino acids. The germline V gene has CDR1 MGHDK and CDR2 SYGVNS. Trimming removed 4 bases from V and 6 bases from J; junction bases left unmatched: 9. This CDR3 is CASSVGGGTSEQYF. The CDR3 nucleotides are TGTGCCAGCAGTGTGGGGGGAGGGACCAGCGAGCAGTACTTC.

At least ten counts were recorded for this clonotype. Here the CDR3 DNA reads TGTGCCAGCAGTTATGCCGGGGCTAGCGGAGATACGCAGTATTTT. Translating gives CASSYAGASGDTQYF. The chain uses TRBV6-2 or TRBV6-3 and TRBJ2-3; 7 nucleotides agree with TRBD2. J lost 5 bases, V lost 3 bases, and 8 bases had no gene match. The CDR3 contains 15 residues. CDR1 is MNHEY, CDR2 SVGEGT, per germline.

As for this clonotype: A read error is possible here, since a much larger clone lies one base away. This rearrangement joins TRBV12-5 to TRBJ2-3, with TRBD1 matching 9 bases. The CDR3 spans 15 residues. J lost 4 bases, V lost 7 bases, and 9 bases had no gene match. Looked up from germline, CDR1 is LGHNT and CDR2 is FRNRAP. The CDR3 region has the DNA TGTGCTAGTGATTTTGGGGACAGGGATGCAGATACGCAGTATTTT. The encoded protein is CASDFGDRDADTQYF. Together with reference TRBV12-5 and TRBJ2-3, the CDR3 gives the full variable domain: DARVTQTPRHKVTEMGQEVTMRCQPILGHNTVFWYRQTMMQGLELLAYFRNRAPLDDSGMPKDRFSAEMPDATLATLKIQPSEPRDSAVYFCASDFGDRDADTQYFGPGTRLTVL.

In this sample, this clonotype turned up many times. The J gene is TRBJ2-2, the V gene TRBV6-4; 8 nucleotides agree with TRBD1. This CDR3 contains 16 residues. V gave up 3 bases and J gave up 6 bases; unmatched junction bases: 9. Germline V gives CDR1 MRHNA, CDR2 SNTAGT. The CDR3 nucleotides read TGTGCCAGCAGTGAGCTAGGACAGGGATCGGCCGGGGAGCTGTTTTTT. Translated: CASSELGQGSAGELFF.